This T cell receptor beta chain originates from a study of blood T cell repertoires in COVID-19. Whole-study context: COVID-19 samples from acute and convalescent phases originated in the United States, Italy and Spain.

The trim removed 4 bases at V and 6 bases at J, leaving 7 bases unmatched. The CDR3 covers 14 residues. Per germline, CDR1 LNHNV and CDR2 YYDKDF (reference sequence). In the original workflow: The authors estimated nucleated cell counts from reference gene primer amplification. Assay: immunoSEQ multiplex PCR; the TCRdb copy retains only in-frame clones and omits some. V, J and clone size are taken as reported in that table, and D and trimming were inferred from the DNA itself. This sample has 200,000 to 250,000 clones; just over 85% occur once, and the top ten carry more than 5.5%. Sequenced input: peripheral blood. The sequence was obtained from a man older than 75 with acute or convalescent COVID-19. V and J are TRBV15 and TRBJ1-1; 8 bases align to TRBD1. CDR3 sequence: CATSKGQGLAEAFF. The CDR3 DNA follows: TGTGCCACCAGCAAAGGACAGGGACTGGCTGAAGCTTTCTTT.